This TCR beta chain is drawn from a study of blood T cell repertoires in COVID-19. Repertoires were generated with immunoSEQ multiplex PCR, while TCRdb's copy carries only in-frame clones and drops some. The table includes just over 95,000 clones, about 86% detected once. The CDR3 is 13 residues long. The germline V and J ends were trimmed by 3 bases and 0 bases, with 5 bases remaining between them. The chain has TRBV12-3 or TRBV12-4 and TRBJ1-2; D gene uncertain. Sequencing was done on a sample of peripheral blood. This clonotype was obtained from a man aged 55-75 years with acute or convalescent COVID-19. For the CDR3, the DNA is TGTGCCAGCAGTTTTCTTCCTAACTATGGCTACACCTTC. Translating gives CASSFLPNYGYTF.